Following are 25 T cell receptor beta chains from one sample sequenced in a study of blood T cell repertoires in COVID-19. Libraries were prepared by immunoSEQ multiplex PCR; TCRdb keeps only in-frame clonotypes and omits some of them. The data show approximately 200,000 clones, less than 90% seen once. The sample comprised peripheral blood. These TCRs come from a man in his sixties or seventies with active or convalescent COVID-19.

The rearrangement uses TRBV5-1 and TRBJ2-5; the match to TRBD1 covers 11 bases. The trim removed 4 bases at V and 1 base at J, leaving 15 bases unmatched. The V gene's germline CDR1 is SGHRS and CDR2 YFSETQ. CDR3 size: 19 residues. CDR3 DNA sequence: TGCGCCAGCAGCCCATGGACAGGGGGCCATCGGATCGGCCAAGAGACCCAGTACTTC. Its translation is CASSPWTGGHRIGQETQYF.

The J gene is TRBJ1-5, the V gene TRBV19; weak D call: TRBD1 (5 bases). Per germline, CDR1 LNHDA and CDR2 SQIVND (reference sequence). Trimming left V 7 bases short and J 2 bases short, with 15 bases between. The CDR3 sequence is 15 residues long. CDR3 sequence reads: CASNGQEFGNQPQHF. The CDR3 region has the DNA TGTGCCAGTAACGGACAAGAGTTTGGCAATCAGCCCCAGCATTTT.

J is TRBJ1-1 and V is TRBV7-2, with a tentative D call TRBD1 (6 bases). Trimming removed 1 base at V and 1 base at J, with 10 bases between. Germline-derived CDR1 and CDR2 are SGHTA and FQGNSA. The CDR3 loop spans 15 amino acids. For the CDR3, the DNA is TGTGCCAGCAGCTTAGTAACAGGGACGAACACTGAAGCTTTCTTT. Protein sequence: CASSLVTGTNTEAFF.

The chain couples TRBV5-5 to TRBJ2-1, with TRBD1 identical over 8 bases. CDR3 size: 16 residues. From germline, CDR1 is SGHKS and CDR2 YYEKEE (reference sequence). V shed 0 bases and J 3 bases; nucleotides not matched to a gene: 5. DNA for the CDR3: TGTGCCAGCAGCTTGGCCGTCAGGGGGCTCTACAATGAGCAGTTCTTC. As protein: CASSLAVRGLYNEQFF.

The chain combines TRBV10-1 with TRBJ2-3, with 7 bases aligning to TRBD1. Per germline, CDR1 WNHNN and CDR2 SYGVQD (reference sequence). The V and J ends lost 3 bases and 5 bases, in that order; junction bases with no gene match: 8. This CDR3 contains 15 residues. The CDR3 DNA reads TGCGCCAGCAGTGATTCCGCAGGGGGACGAGATACGCAGTATTTT. Translated: CASSDSAGGRDTQYF.

This chain connects TRBV27 to TRBJ2-7; 8 bases align to TRBD2. CDR1 is MNHEY and CDR2 is SMNVEV in the germline V gene (reference sequence). The CDR3 consists of 14 residues. V shed 4 bases and J 9 bases; nucleotides not matched to a gene: 11. The CDR3 DNA sequence: TGTGCCAGCAGTTCCGGGACTAGTTTTTTTGGGCAGTACTTC. This sequence encodes CASSSGTSFFGQYF.

The CDR3 DNA is TGTGCCAGCAGCGTAGGTCACAGGGGGATTAGCGAGCAGTACTTC. Protein sequence: CASSVGHRGISEQYF. The V call is TRBV9, the J call TRBJ2-7; 8 nucleotides match TRBD1. The germline gives CDR1 SGDLS, CDR2 YYNGEE. After removal of 0 bases from V and 6 bases from J, the junction contained 8 bases not matched to a gene. The CDR3 spans 15 residues.

The chain has TRBV5-1 and TRBJ2-5; D not certain. In germline, CDR1 is SGHRS, CDR2 YFSETQ. V was shortened by 5 bases and J by 5 bases, with 10 bases between the two germline ends. This CDR3 has 12 residues. The CDR3 region is CASSVRWETQYF. The CDR3 DNA is TGCGCCAGCAGTGTCAGATGGGAGACCCAGTACTTC.

Here the CDR3 reads CASSDPGAYEQYF. As DNA, the CDR3 is TGTGCCAGCAGTGATCCGGGGGCCTACGAGCAGTACTTC. V usage is TRBV2 and J usage is TRBJ2-7; maybe TRBD2 (6 bases). The CDR3 runs to 13 residues. In germline, CDR1 is SNHLY, CDR2 FYNNEI. V was cut by 3 bases and J by 2 bases, with 8 bases left in between.

The chain has TRBV2 and TRBJ1-2; no definite D call. Germline V lookup: CDR1 SNHLY, CDR2 FYNNEI. The length of the CDR3 is 13 residues. V lost 3 bases and J 8 bases, leaving 13 bases between the germline ends. The CDR3 spells CASSEESVGGYTF. CDR3 coding DNA: TGTGCCAGCAGTGAGGAGTCCGTCGGAGGCTACACCTTC.

The chain carries TRBV5-5 and TRBJ1-2; 8 bases agree with TRBD1. The CDR3 covers 16 residues. CDR1 SGHKS and CDR2 YYEKEE come from the germline V gene (reference sequence). Trimming took 3 bases from V and 5 from J; bases not matched to a gene: 12. In nucleotides, the CDR3 is TGTGCCAGCAGCTCGCATACAGGGGGACGGGGGTATGGCTACACCTTC. This sequence encodes CASSSHTGGRGYGYTF.

The rearrangement links TRBV5-4 to TRBJ2-5, with D perhaps TRBD2 (7 bases). The V and J ends lost 0 bases and 1 base respectively, with 10 bases between them. CDR1 SGHNT and CDR2 YYREEE come from the germline V gene (reference sequence). This CDR3 region has 15 residues. The chain's CDR3 is CASSLEGGAQETQYF. The DNA for the CDR3 is TGTGCCAGCAGCTTGGAGGGGGGGGCCCAAGAGACCCAGTACTTC.

The V gene is TRBV6-5, the J gene TRBJ1-4; D gene uncertain. This CDR3 is 13 amino acids long. Trimming removed 1 base from V and 8 bases from J, with 8 bases in between. Germline CDR1 and CDR2: MNHEY and SVGAGI. The CDR3 region is CASSYFPREKLFF. The CDR3 bases are TGTGCCAGCAGTTACTTTCCCAGGGAAAAACTGTTTTTT.

This chain connects TRBV10-1 to TRBJ2-2, with 8 bases lining up with TRBD1. The CDR3 contains 14 residues. The junction had 4 bases not matched to a gene; V was cut back by 6 bases and J by 4 bases. The germline V gene has CDR1 WNHNN and CDR2 SYGVQD (reference sequence). The chain's CDR3 is CASSGTGGTGELFF. DNA for the CDR3: TGCGCCAGCAGCGGGACAGGCGGCACCGGGGAGCTGTTTTTT.

The chain is built from TRBV27 and TRBJ2-7, with 10 nucleotides matching TRBD1. Germline V CDR1 and CDR2: MNHEY, SMNVEV (reference sequence). The CDR3 runs to 15 residues. The J segment lost 4 bases and the V segment lost 5 bases, leaving 8 bases of the junction unmatched. The CDR3 loop is CASSASGTGVYEQYF. In nucleotides, the CDR3 is TGTGCCAGCAGTGCGTCCGGGACAGGGGTGTACGAGCAGTACTTC.

The genes are TRBV6-2 or TRBV6-3 and TRBJ2-7; D unresolved. The CDR3 contains 13 residues. The ends were cut back, 8 bases at V and 5 bases at J, with 16 bases in the middle. CDR1 and CDR2 from the germline V gene are MNHEY and SVGEGT. The CDR3 sequence is CASRFKPLHEQYF. CDR3 DNA: TGTGCCAGCCGTTTTAAGCCTCTCCACGAGCAGTACTTC.

The chain employs TRBV2 and TRBJ2-1; TRBD1 matches 7 bases. From germline, CDR1 is SNHLY and CDR2 FYNNEI. The length of the CDR3 is 13 residues. J gave up 5 bases and V 6 bases, and 4 bases lay outside the gene matches. The DNA for the CDR3 is TGTGCCAGCAGAAAGACAGGGAACAATGAGCAGTTCTTC. Its protein is CASRKTGNNEQFF.

The rearrangement uses TRBV28 and TRBJ2-2; D possibly corresponds to TRBD1 (5 bases). Per germline, CDR1 MDHEN and CDR2 SYDVKM. V shed 7 bases and J shed 9 bases, with 21 bases lying between them. CDR3 length: 15 residues. The CDR3 DNA is TGTGCCAGCACCCCAAAGGGGAAGGGTTACTGGGAGCTGTTTTTT. This encodes CASTPKGKGYWELFF. Together with reference TRBV28 and TRBJ2-2, the CDR3 gives the full variable domain: DVKVTQSSRYLVKRTGEKVFLECVQDMDHENMFWYRQDPGLGLRLIYFSYDVKMKEKGDIPEGYSVSREKKERFSLILESASTNQTSMYLCASTPKGKGYWELFFGEGSRLTVL.

On this clone: Other DNA sequences of this sample code for an identical CDR3. The chain links TRBV7-9 to TRBJ1-5; 8 bases align to TRBD1. This CDR3 region has 14 residues. The V gene end was trimmed by 5 bases and the J gene end by 5 bases; junction bases not matched to a gene: 5. From germline, CDR1 is SEHNR and CDR2 FQNEAQ (reference sequence). The CDR3 region is CASSLTGGDQPQHF. The DNA for the CDR3 is TGTGCCAGCAGCCTCACAGGGGGTGATCAGCCCCAGCATTTT.

The gene calls are TRBV4-3 and TRBJ2-1; D might be TRBD1 (6 bases). Germline values: CDR1 LGHNA, CDR2 YSLEER. The CDR3 is made up of 14 amino acids. V was cut by 0 bases and J by 7 bases, with 10 bases left in between. The CDR3 region has the DNA TGCGCCAGCAGCCAAGATTTAGGGGGAAATGAGCAGTTCTTC. Translation gives CASSQDLGGNEQFF.

The genes are TRBV28 and TRBJ2-7; D gene unclear. Per germline, CDR1 MDHEN and CDR2 SYDVKM. CDR3 length equals 16 residues. With 7 bases removed from V and 0 bases from J, the gap between germline ends came to 19 bases. This CDR3 is CASMSPPRTASYEQYF. Written as DNA, the CDR3 is TGTGCCAGCATGAGCCCCCCTAGAACCGCCTCCTACGAGCAGTACTTC.

This chain uses TRBV2 with TRBJ2-5; TRBD2 matches 7 bases. The J segment lost 4 bases and the V segment lost 3 bases, leaving 8 bases of the junction unmatched. This CDR3 is 15 amino acids long. Germline V lookup: CDR1 SNHLY, CDR2 FYNNEI. CDR3: CASSDVTSRVETQYF. CDR3 nucleotide sequence: TGTGCCAGCAGTGATGTGACTAGCCGGGTAGAGACCCAGTACTTC. The full variable domain, its missing parts supplied by reference TRBV2 and TRBJ2-5, is EPEVTQTPSHQVTQMGQEVILRCVPISNHLYFYWYRQILGQKVEFLVSFYNNEISEKSEIFDDQFSVERPDGSNFTLKIRSTKLEDSAMYFCASSDVTSRVETQYFGPGTRLLVL.

The rearrangement links TRBV20-1 to TRBJ2-1; possibly TRBD1 for D (6 bases). Germline V gene lookup returns CDR1 DFQATT and CDR2 SNEGSKA (reference sequence). The V end lost 3 bases, the J end lost 6 bases, and 21 bases lay between the germline ends. There are 16 residues in the CDR3. The CDR3 nucleotides read TGCAGTGCTAGTGGGGGCCTACTCGGCACTTCCAATGAGCAGTTCTTC. This gives the protein CSASGGLLGTSNEQFF.

The V gene is TRBV2, the J gene TRBJ1-2, with D possibly TRBD1 on 5 matching bases. V was cut by 7 bases and J by 3 bases, with 9 bases left in between. The germline gives CDR1 SNHLY, CDR2 FYNNEI. The CDR3 consists of 12 residues. The CDR3 DNA reads TGTGCCAGCACGAGACAGCACTATGGCTACACCTTC. This sequence encodes CASTRQHYGYTF.

This CDR3 reads CASSLLGQINEKLFF. In nucleotides, the CDR3 is TGTGCCAGCAGTCTTCTTGGACAGATTAATGAAAAACTGTTTTTT. The V and J genes are TRBV28 and TRBJ1-4; TRBD1 might be the D (6 bases). The CDR3 extends over 15 amino acids. From germline, CDR1 is MDHEN and CDR2 SYDVKM. Between the trimmed V and J ends, which lost 5 bases and 4 bases, there was a span of 14 bases. Drawing the rest from reference TRBV28 and TRBJ1-4, the complete variable domain is DVKVTQSSRYLVKRTGEKVFLECVQDMDHENMFWYRQDPGLGLRLIYFSYDVKMKEKGDIPEGYSVSREKKERFSLILESASTNQTSMYLCASSLLGQINEKLFFGSGTQLSVL.